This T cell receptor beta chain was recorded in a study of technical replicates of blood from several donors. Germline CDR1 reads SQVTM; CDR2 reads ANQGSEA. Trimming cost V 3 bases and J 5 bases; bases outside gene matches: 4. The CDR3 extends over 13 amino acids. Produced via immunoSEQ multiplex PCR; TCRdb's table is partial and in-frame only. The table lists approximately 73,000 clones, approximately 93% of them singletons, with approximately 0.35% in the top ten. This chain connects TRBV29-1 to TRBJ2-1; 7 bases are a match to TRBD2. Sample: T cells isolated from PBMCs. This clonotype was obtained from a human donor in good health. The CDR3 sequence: CSVERENHNEQFF. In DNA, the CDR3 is TGCAGCGTTGAGCGGGAGAACCACAATGAGCAGTTCTTC.